This T cell receptor beta chain came from a study of T cells in Graves' hyperthyroidism and ophthalmopathy. A few counts support this clonotype. RNA transcripts provided the source from which TCR beta CDR3 regions were amplified. A set of HTBI primers served as the primers for a first-round RT-PCR of the TCR CDR3. TCRdb re-analysed the multiplex PCR reads in MiXCR, keeping a single row per CDR3 protein. The data show more than 350,000 distinct CDR3 sequences, with 15% seen just once and approximately 32% held by the top ten. The TCR comes from a woman aged 25-40 years with Graves' hyperthyroidism. Source material: blood.

The CDR3 coding sequence is TGCGCCAGCAGCCAAGTCCCGGGACAGGGCTTGGAGCAGTACTTC. Protein product: CASSQVPGQGLEQYF. This rearrangement joins TRBV4-1 to TRBJ2-7; 9 bases align to TRBD1. CDR1 MGHRA and CDR2 YSYEKL come from the germline V gene. The CDR3 totals 15 residues. V lost 1 base to trimming and J lost 7 bases; unmatched junction nucleotides: 8.